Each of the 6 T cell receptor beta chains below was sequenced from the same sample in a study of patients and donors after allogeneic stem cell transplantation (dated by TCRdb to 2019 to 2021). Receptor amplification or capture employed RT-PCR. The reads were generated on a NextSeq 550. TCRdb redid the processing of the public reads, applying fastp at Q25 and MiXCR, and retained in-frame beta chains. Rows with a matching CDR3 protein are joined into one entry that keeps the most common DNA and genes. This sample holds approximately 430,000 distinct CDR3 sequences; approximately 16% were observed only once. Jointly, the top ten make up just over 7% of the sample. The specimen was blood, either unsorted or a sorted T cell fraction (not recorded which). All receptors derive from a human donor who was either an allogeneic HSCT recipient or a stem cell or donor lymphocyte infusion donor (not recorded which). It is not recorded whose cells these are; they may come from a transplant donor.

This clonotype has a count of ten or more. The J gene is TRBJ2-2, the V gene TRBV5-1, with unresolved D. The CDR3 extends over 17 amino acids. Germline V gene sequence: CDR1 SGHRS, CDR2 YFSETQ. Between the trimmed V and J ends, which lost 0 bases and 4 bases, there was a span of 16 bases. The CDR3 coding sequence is TGCGCCAGCAGCTTGGATATAGGATCTATATTCACCGGGGAGCTGTTTTTT. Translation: CASSLDIGSIFTGELFF.

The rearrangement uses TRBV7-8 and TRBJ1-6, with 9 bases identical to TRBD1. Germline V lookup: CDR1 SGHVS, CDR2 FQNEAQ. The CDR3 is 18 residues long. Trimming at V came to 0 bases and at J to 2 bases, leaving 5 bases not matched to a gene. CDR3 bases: TGTGCCAGCAGCTTAGCGAGGGACAGGGATCCCTATAATTCACCCCTCCACTTT. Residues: CASSLARDRDPYNSPLHF.

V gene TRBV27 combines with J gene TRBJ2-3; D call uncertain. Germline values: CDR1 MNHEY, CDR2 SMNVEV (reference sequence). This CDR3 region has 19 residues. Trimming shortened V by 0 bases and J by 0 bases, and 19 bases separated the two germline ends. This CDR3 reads CASSLSAGSPLSSTDTQYF. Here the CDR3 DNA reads TGTGCCAGCAGTTTATCGGCAGGAAGCCCACTCTCTAGCACAGATACGCAGTATTTT.

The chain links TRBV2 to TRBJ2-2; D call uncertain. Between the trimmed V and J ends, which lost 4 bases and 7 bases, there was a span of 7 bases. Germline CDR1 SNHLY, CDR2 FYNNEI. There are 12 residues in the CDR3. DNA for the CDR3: TGTGCCAGCAGTGGCAGTAGCGGGGAGCTGTTTTTT. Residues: CASSGSSGELFF.

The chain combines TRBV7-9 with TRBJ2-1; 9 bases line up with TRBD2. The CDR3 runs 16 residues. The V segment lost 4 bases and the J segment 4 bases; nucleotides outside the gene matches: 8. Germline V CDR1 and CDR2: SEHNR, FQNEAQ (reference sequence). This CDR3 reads CASSSWGLAGYNEQFF. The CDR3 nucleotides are TGTGCCAGCAGCTCTTGGGGGCTAGCGGGGTACAATGAGCAGTTCTTC. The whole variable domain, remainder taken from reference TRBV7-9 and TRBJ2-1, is DTGVSQNPRHKITKRGQNVTFRCDPISEHNRLYWYRQTLGQGPEFLTYFQNEAQLEKSRLLSDRFSAERPKGSFSTLEIQRTEQGDSAMYLCASSSWGLAGYNEQFFGPGTRLTVL.

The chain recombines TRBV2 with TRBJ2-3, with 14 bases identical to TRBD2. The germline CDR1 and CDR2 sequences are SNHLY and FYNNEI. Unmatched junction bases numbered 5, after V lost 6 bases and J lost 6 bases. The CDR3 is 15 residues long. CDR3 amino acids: CASRRRLAGGDTQYF. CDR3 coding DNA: TGTGCCAGCAGGAGGAGACTAGCGGGAGGGGATACGCAGTATTTT.